Detailed here is one T cell receptor beta chain. What it recognizes is unknown. This sample is drawn from a study of cytomegalovirus exposure and HLA in healthy donors. Study-level information: There were around 100 million unique TCR beta sequences, drawn from 150 million to 200 million T cells, in an earlier analysis.

Whole-study findings and limits: In a later analysis, TCR beta V- and J-gene trimming was associated with a missense DCLRE1C variant. Using a false discovery rate of 0.05, a later analysis showed that 15,000 to 20,000 TCR beta sequences were associated with HLA alleles.

The PCR contained 60 Vbeta and 13 Jbeta primers. Produced via immunoSEQ multiplex PCR; TCRdb's table is partial and in-frame only. Its listing shows tens of thousands of clones. The source material was PBMCs. The sequence derives from a woman in her twenties or thirties in good health and CMV-seronegative.

The CDR3, as DNA: TGTGCCAGCAGTTATGAGAGGCTGGTCAGAGAGACCCAGTACTTC. Its protein product is CASSYERLVRETQYF. The chain employs TRBV6-6 and TRBJ2-5; D gene ambiguous. The CDR3 extends over 15 amino acids. With 3 bases removed from V and 4 bases from J, the gap between germline ends came to 15 bases. The V gene's germline CDR1 is MNHNY and CDR2 SVGAGI (reference sequence).